This entry concerns a single T cell receptor beta chain. Its antigen is undetermined. The CDR3 totals 13 residues. The germline V gene has CDR1 SGHRS and CDR2 YFSETQ. The V gene lost 4 bases and the J gene lost 5 bases, with 10 bases spanning the gap. These data are taken from a study of cytomegalovirus exposure and HLA in healthy donors. General study results and limits: A link between a missense DCLRE1C variant and TCR beta V- and J-gene trimming emerged from a later analysis. Several top significant clusters appeared, in a later analysis, to be linked to common viral pathogens. V segments that were indistinguishable, TRBV6-2 and TRBV6-3 among them, were omitted from analysis. The authors enumerated some 170 TCR beta chains as linked to cytomegalovirus.

60 Vbeta and 13 Jbeta primers were used in PCR. Clones were read by immunoSEQ multiplex PCR, and TCRdb kept only the in-frame ones, dropping some. This table holds 130,000 or so clones. This chain joins TRBV5-1 and TRBJ1-5; D remains unclear. The clonotype comes from a woman in her 40s in good health and CMV-seropositive. The sample taken for sequencing was PBMCs. The CDR3 coding sequence is TGCGCCAGCAGCAAACGAGGAGATCAGCCCCAGCATTTT. It codes for CASSKRGDQPQHF.